This entry concerns a single T cell receptor (beta chain). Authors' methods: Nucleated cell counts were estimated from reference gene primer amplification. The table came from immunoSEQ multiplex PCR; TCRdb's copy has only in-frame clones and leaves some out. V and J calls plus clone size are reproduced from that table; the DNA served to infer D and trimming. The sample records approximately 150,000 clones, roughly 89% being singletons. This sample is part of a study of blood T cell repertoires in COVID-19. As for the study in general: The study drew acute and convalescent COVID-19 samples from the United States, Italy and Spain. Sources were T cells, B-cell-depleted T cells, or PBMCs; the material itself was cDNA or gDNA.

V shed 4 bases and J shed 6 bases, with 9 bases lying between them. The CDR3 is 12 residues long. Germline CDR1 MNHEY, CDR2 SVGAGI. Sample: peripheral blood. The sequence was collected from a woman aged 60 to 75 who had recovered from COVID-19. This chain connects TRBV6-5 to TRBJ1-2, with unresolved D. The CDR3 sequence: CASSSPGDGYTF. The CDR3 nucleotides read TGTGCCAGCAGTTCCCCCGGGGATGGCTACACCTTC.